This T cell receptor beta chain originates from a study of blood T cell repertoires in COVID-19. Study context: Material from acute and convalescent COVID-19 was sourced from the United States, Italy and Spain.

How the authors handled the data: From reference gene primer amplification, estimates of nucleated cell counts were derived. Clones were read by immunoSEQ multiplex PCR, and TCRdb kept only the in-frame ones, dropping some. That table furnishes V, J and clone size, whereas the DNA furnished D and trimming. This table has some 350,000 clones, about 90% appearing once. This CDR3 contains 15 residues. Germline CDR1 reads SGHNT; CDR2 reads YENEEA. V shed 3 bases, J shed 1 base, and the junction held 6 bases outside the gene matches. The TCR originated in a young woman who had recovered from COVID-19. The chain is built from TRBV11-3 and TRBJ2-7; TRBD2 matches at 7 bases. The sample taken for sequencing was peripheral blood. For the CDR3, the DNA is TGTGCCAGCAGCTTCGCTAGCGGACCATCCTACGAGCAGTACGTC. Protein product: CASSFASGPSYEQYV.